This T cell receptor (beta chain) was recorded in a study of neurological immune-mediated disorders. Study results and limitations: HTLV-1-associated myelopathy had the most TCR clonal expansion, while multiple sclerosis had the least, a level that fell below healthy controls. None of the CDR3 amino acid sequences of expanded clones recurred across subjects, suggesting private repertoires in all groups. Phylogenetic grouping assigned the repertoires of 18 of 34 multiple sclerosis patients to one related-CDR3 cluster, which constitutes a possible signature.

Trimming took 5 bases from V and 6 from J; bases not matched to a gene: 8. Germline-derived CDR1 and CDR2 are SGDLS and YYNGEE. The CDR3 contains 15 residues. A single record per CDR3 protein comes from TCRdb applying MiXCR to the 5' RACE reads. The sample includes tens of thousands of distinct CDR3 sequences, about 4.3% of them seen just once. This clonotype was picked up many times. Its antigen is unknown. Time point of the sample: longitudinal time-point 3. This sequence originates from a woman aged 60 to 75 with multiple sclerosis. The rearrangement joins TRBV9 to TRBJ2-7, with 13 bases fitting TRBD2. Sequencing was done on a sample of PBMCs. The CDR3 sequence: CASSEAGLAGSEQYF. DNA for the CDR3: TGTGCCAGCAGTGAAGCGGGACTAGCGGGGTCCGAGCAGTACTTC.